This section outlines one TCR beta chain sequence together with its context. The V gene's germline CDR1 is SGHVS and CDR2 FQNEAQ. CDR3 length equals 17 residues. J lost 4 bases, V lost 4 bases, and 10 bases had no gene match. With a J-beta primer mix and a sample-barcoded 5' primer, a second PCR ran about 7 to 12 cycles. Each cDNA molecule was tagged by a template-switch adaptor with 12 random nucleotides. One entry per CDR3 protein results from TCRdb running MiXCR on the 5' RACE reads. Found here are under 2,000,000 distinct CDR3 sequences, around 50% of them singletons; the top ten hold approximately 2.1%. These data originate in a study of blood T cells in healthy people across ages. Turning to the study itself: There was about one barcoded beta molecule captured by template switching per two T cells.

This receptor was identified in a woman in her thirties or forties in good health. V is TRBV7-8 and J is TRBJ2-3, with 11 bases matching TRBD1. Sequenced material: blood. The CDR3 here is CASSSPIGGQGADTQYF. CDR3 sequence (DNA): TGTGCCAGCAGCTCCCCGATAGGGGGACAGGGGGCAGATACGCAGTATTTT.